The 27 T cell receptor beta chains below were found in one sample sequenced in a study of blood T cell repertoires in COVID-19. Libraries were prepared by immunoSEQ multiplex PCR; TCRdb keeps only in-frame clonotypes and omits some of them. The sample contains 140,000 to 150,000 clones, about four fifths of which appear only once. What was sequenced was peripheral blood. Receptors originate from a human donor in a cohort sampled during active COVID-19.

The chain is built from TRBV15 and TRBJ2-7, with D perhaps matching TRBD1 (8 bases). The V and J ends lost 5 bases and 3 bases respectively, with 26 bases between them. This CDR3 is built from 18 residues. CDR1 LNHNV and CDR2 YYDKDF come from the germline V gene (reference sequence). DNA for the CDR3: TGTGCCACCAGCTCACTTATGGGCCTGACAGGGGACTACTACGAGCAGTACTTC. Its protein is CATSSLMGLTGDYYEQYF.

This sequence joins TRBV4-3 and TRBJ2-7; the match to TRBD2 covers 7 bases. Looked up from germline, CDR1 is LGHNA and CDR2 is YSLEER. The CDR3 sequence is 15 residues long. The V gene end was trimmed by 1 base and the J gene end by 3 bases; junction bases not matched to a gene: 6. CDR3 residues: CASSQVAGVGYEQYF. Written as DNA, the CDR3 is TGCGCCAGCAGCCAAGTTGCGGGAGTGGGCTACGAGCAGTACTTC.

This sequence joins TRBV5-8 and TRBJ1-2, with D perhaps matching TRBD1 (6 bases). The V and J ends lost 1 base and 0 bases respectively, with 13 bases between them. Germline V lookup: CDR1 SGHTS, CDR2 YDEGEE. The CDR3 covers 16 residues. CDR3 loop: CASSLTGTPANYGYTF. For the CDR3, the DNA is TGTGCCAGCAGCTTGACCGGGACACCTGCTAACTATGGCTACACCTTC.

This clone was picked up a small number of times. V and J are TRBV27 and TRBJ2-7; 7 bases fit TRBD1. Germline CDR1 reads MNHEY; CDR2 reads SMNVEV (reference sequence). The V segment lost 7 bases and the J segment 0 bases; nucleotides outside the gene matches: 6. The CDR3 runs 14 residues. DNA of the CDR3: TGTGCCAGCAAGACCGGGACAGACTCCTACGAGCAGTACTTC. Its protein is CASKTGTDSYEQYF.

The rearrangement uses TRBV5-4 and TRBJ1-6; 7 bases align to TRBD1. This CDR3 region has 15 residues. Germline-derived CDR1 and CDR2 are SGHNT and YYREEE (reference sequence). V lost 5 bases to trimming and J lost 7 bases; unmatched junction nucleotides: 9. Here the CDR3 reads CASSSQGSRNSPLHF. The CDR3, as DNA: TGTGCCAGCAGTTCACAGGGGAGTCGGAATTCACCCCTCCACTTT.

The chain carries TRBV7-2 and TRBJ2-2; 11 nucleotides match TRBD2. CDR3 length: 17 residues. V lost 6 bases and J lost 4; bases outside the gene matches: 10. Germline loops: CDR1 SGHTA, CDR2 FQGNSA. The CDR3 DNA sequence: TGTGCCAGCAGGGATAGCGGGAGGGCCTCAAGCACCGGGGAGCTGTTTTTT. Translated, it gives CASRDSGRASSTGELFF.

The chain joins TRBV28 to TRBJ2-7; no reliable D call. The CDR3 totals 14 residues. Germline values: CDR1 MDHEN, CDR2 SYDVKM. The V end was cut by 6 bases, the J end by 0 bases, with 12 bases between. The CDR3 protein is CASRAYTVSYEQYF. CDR3 DNA sequence: TGTGCCAGCAGGGCCTATACAGTCTCCTACGAGCAGTACTTC.

The V call is TRBV5-1, the J call TRBJ2-7; 11 positions agree with TRBD1. From germline, CDR1 is SGHRS and CDR2 YFSETQ. The J segment lost 4 bases and the V segment lost 3 bases, leaving 6 bases of the junction unmatched. The CDR3 is 15 amino acids. The CDR3 DNA reads as TGCGCCAGCAGCTCCCAGGGGGACAGGGGGTACGAGCAGTACTTC. Its protein product is CASSSQGDRGYEQYF.

This rearrangement joins TRBV5-1 to TRBJ2-1; 10 bases line up with TRBD2. The CDR3 extends over 16 amino acids. The junction had 6 bases not matched to a gene; V was cut back by 1 base and J by 5 bases. CDR1 and CDR2 (germline): SGHRS, YFSETQ. The DNA of the CDR3 is TGCGCCAGCAGCTTGTCTCTAGCGGGAGTAGACAATGAGCAGTTCTTC. It yields the protein CASSLSLAGVDNEQFF.

This chain connects TRBV6-5 to TRBJ1-5; 12 bases match TRBD1. CDR3 length: 15 amino acids. The germline V gene has CDR1 MNHEY and CDR2 SVGAGI. The V segment lost 6 bases and the J segment 6 bases; nucleotides outside the gene matches: 6. In nucleotides, the CDR3 is TGTGCCAGCAGGAGGGACAGGGGGCCGGGTCAGCCCCAGCATTTT. This sequence encodes CASRRDRGPGQPQHF.

The DNA for the CDR3 is TGTGCCAGCAGGGCGGGACAGATCACTGAAGCTTTCTTT. Its translation is CASRAGQITEAFF. The rearrangement uses TRBV6-5 and TRBJ1-1, with 7 bases fitting TRBD1. CDR3 length equals 13 residues. Germline assignment: CDR1 MNHEY and CDR2 SVGAGI. With 6 bases clipped from V and 4 bases from J, the junction kept 5 bases outside the gene matches.

The gene calls are TRBV28 and TRBJ2-7; TRBD1 aligns across 7 bases. Trimming took 6 bases from V and 3 from J; bases not matched to a gene: 14. This CDR3 is 16 amino acids long. The germline gives CDR1 MDHEN, CDR2 SYDVKM. CDR3 protein: CASSPLTGALFYEQYF. CDR3 bases: TGTGCCAGCAGCCCCCTAACAGGGGCCCTCTTCTACGAGCAGTACTTC.

The CDR3 DNA reads TGTGCCAGCAGCTTGGGTGGCAGTGTTTACTATGGCTACACCTTC. It is translated as CASSLGGSVYYGYTF. J is TRBJ1-2 and V is TRBV5-4; D ambiguous. The CDR3 is 15 residues long. Germline CDR1 SGHNT, CDR2 YYREEE (reference sequence). The ends were cut back, 0 bases at V and 3 bases at J, with 12 bases in the middle.

The gene calls are TRBV11-2 and TRBJ2-7; 10 bases fit TRBD1. The CDR3 totals 16 residues. The V gene end was trimmed by 4 bases and the J gene end by 3 bases; junction bases not matched to a gene: 9. The germline V gene has CDR1 SGHAT and CDR2 FQNNGV. CDR3 bases: TGTGCCAGCAGCTCTCGGACAGGGGGATCGCTCTACGAGCAGTACTTC. As protein: CASSSRTGGSLYEQYF.

The gene calls are TRBV5-6 and TRBJ2-2, with TRBD2 as a possible D gene (6 bases). The germline V gene has CDR1 SGHDT and CDR2 YYEEEE. V was pared by 2 bases and J by 3 bases, with 17 bases between. CDR3 length: 17 amino acids. The CDR3 DNA reads as TGTGCCAGCAGCTTTGGGCCTGCGGGGTGGGACACCGGGGAGCTGTTTTTT. It codes for CASSFGPAGWDTGELFF.

As DNA, the CDR3 is TGCAGCGTTGAAGGCCGGGGGGGGGCGAATGGCTACACCTTC. Protein sequence: CSVEGRGGANGYTF. V and J are TRBV29-1 and TRBJ1-2; a weak D match, TRBD1 (6 bases). This CDR3 region has 14 residues. Germline V gene data show CDR1 as SQVTM and CDR2 as ANQGSEA. The V end lost 1 base, the J end lost 6 bases, and 15 bases lay between the germline ends.

This chain uses TRBV10-3 with TRBJ1-2; 7 bases line up with TRBD1. The V gene's germline CDR1 is ENHRY and CDR2 SYGVKD. The CDR3 is 13 amino acids. V gave up 3 bases and J gave up 3 bases; unmatched junction bases: 1. CDR3 in DNA: TGTGCCATCAGTGAAACAGGGGACTATGGCTACACCTTC. Translation: CAISETGDYGYTF.

This chain joins TRBV9 and TRBJ2-6; tentatively, D is TRBD1 (6 bases). Germline V CDR1 and CDR2: SGDLS, YYNGEE. Trimming stripped 3 bases from V and 0 bases from J, with 13 bases between. The CDR3 loop spans 17 amino acids. The CDR3 DNA follows: TGTGCCAGCAGCGGATGGACAGAGAGCTCTGGGGCCAACGTCCTGACTTTC. Translation: CASSGWTESSGANVLTF. Supplemented by reference TRBV9 and TRBJ2-6, the full variable domain reads DSGVTQTPKHLITATGQRVTLRCSPRSGDLSVYWYQQSLDQGLQFLIQYYNGEERAKGNILERFSAQQFPDLHSELNLSSLELGDSALYFCASSGWTESSGANVLTFGAGSRLTVL.

The rearrangement links TRBV5-6 to TRBJ2-7, with 10 bases that match TRBD1. V lost 5 bases to trimming and J lost 6 bases; unmatched junction nucleotides: 5. CDR1 and CDR2 (germline): SGHDT, YYEEEE. There are 13 residues in the CDR3. The CDR3 region is CASRATGGSEQYF. The CDR3, as DNA: TGTGCCAGCAGAGCGACAGGGGGCAGCGAGCAGTACTTC. The variable domain in full, completed from reference TRBV5-6 and TRBJ2-7, reads DAGVTQSPTHLIKTRGQQVTLRCSPKSGHDTVSWYQQALGQGPQFIFQYYEEEERQRGNFPDRFSGHQFPNYSSELNVNALLLGDSALYLCASRATGGSEQYFGPGTRLTVT.

The CDR3 loop is CASSPNSGRAPYEQYF. For the CDR3, the DNA is TGTGCCAGCAGTCCCAATAGCGGGAGAGCCCCCTACGAGCAGTACTTC. The V gene is TRBV6-2 or TRBV6-3, the J gene TRBJ2-7; TRBD2 aligns across 9 bases. The CDR3 consists of 16 residues. V dropped 5 bases and J dropped 2; count of bases not matched to a gene: 10. Germline values: CDR1 MNHEY, CDR2 SVGEGT.

V usage is TRBV7-2 and J usage is TRBJ1-1; TRBD1 matches 7 bases. CDR3 length equals 15 residues. The germline gives CDR1 SGHTA, CDR2 FQGNSA. With V trimmed by 4 bases and J by 4 bases, 9 bases remained unmatched. The CDR3 region is CASSSQGVGITEAFF. In nucleotides, the CDR3 is TGTGCCAGCAGCTCTCAGGGGGTAGGGATCACTGAAGCTTTCTTT.

The chain combines TRBV19 with TRBJ2-7, with D possibly being TRBD1 (5 bases). Between the trimmed V and J ends, which lost 4 bases and 3 bases, there was a span of 10 bases. This CDR3 region has 13 residues. The germline gives CDR1 LNHDA, CDR2 SQIVND (reference sequence). Here the CDR3 DNA reads TGTGCCAGTAGTACCAGGGTCCACTACGAGCAGTACTTC. It codes for CASSTRVHYEQYF. Variable domain in full (rest from reference TRBV19 and TRBJ2-7): DGGITQSPKYLFRKEGQNVTLSCEQNLNHDAMYWYRQDPGQGLRLIYYSQIVNDFQKGDIAEGYSVSREKKESFPLTVTSAQKNPTAFYLCASSTRVHYEQYFGPGTRLTVT.

V usage is TRBV28 and J usage is TRBJ1-4; TRBD1 might be the D (6 bases). V was pared by 5 bases and J by 8 bases, with 18 bases between. There are 15 residues in the CDR3. Germline CDR1 MDHEN, CDR2 SYDVKM. The CDR3 spells CASSRHRVRREKLFF. CDR3 in DNA: TGTGCCAGCAGTCGCCACAGGGTAAGAAGGGAAAAACTGTTTTTT.

This sequence joins TRBV5-1 and TRBJ2-7; maybe TRBD1 (5 bases). The CDR3 extends over 12 amino acids. V was cut by 0 bases and J by 5 bases, with 6 bases left in between. The germline CDR1 and CDR2 sequences are SGHRS and YFSETQ. The CDR3 DNA sequence: TGCGCCAGCAGCTTGGGACAGAACGAGCAGTACTTC. It codes for CASSLGQNEQYF.

This clone has more than one count but fewer than ten. The V call is TRBV7-8, the J call TRBJ2-6, with D perhaps TRBD1 (6 bases). This CDR3 has 19 amino acids. CDR1 is SGHVS, CDR2 FQNEAQ, per germline. The V end was cut by 1 base, the J end by 0 bases, with 16 bases between. This CDR3 reads CASSLVIPGHPSGANVLTF. The CDR3 nucleotides are TGTGCCAGCAGCTTAGTGATCCCGGGACACCCCTCTGGGGCCAACGTCCTGACTTTC.

The chain employs TRBV6-6 and TRBJ2-5; D perhaps matches TRBD1 (6 bases). The CDR3 length is 13 residues. V lost 6 bases, J lost 2 bases, and 10 bases lay in between. Germline V gene data show CDR1 as MNHNY and CDR2 as SVGAGI (reference sequence). CDR3 protein: CASSSGAQETQYF. The CDR3 nucleotides read TGTGCCAGCAGCTCAGGGGCACAAGAGACCCAGTACTTC.

V is TRBV27 and J is TRBJ2-7; the match to TRBD1 covers 7 bases. This CDR3 comprises 14 residues. Unmatched junction bases numbered 6, after V lost 5 bases and J lost 2 bases. CDR1 is MNHEY, CDR2 SMNVEV, per germline (reference sequence). The CDR3 here is CASSRDRLTYEQYF. The DNA for the CDR3 is TGTGCCAGCAGTCGGGACAGACTGACCTACGAGCAGTACTTC.